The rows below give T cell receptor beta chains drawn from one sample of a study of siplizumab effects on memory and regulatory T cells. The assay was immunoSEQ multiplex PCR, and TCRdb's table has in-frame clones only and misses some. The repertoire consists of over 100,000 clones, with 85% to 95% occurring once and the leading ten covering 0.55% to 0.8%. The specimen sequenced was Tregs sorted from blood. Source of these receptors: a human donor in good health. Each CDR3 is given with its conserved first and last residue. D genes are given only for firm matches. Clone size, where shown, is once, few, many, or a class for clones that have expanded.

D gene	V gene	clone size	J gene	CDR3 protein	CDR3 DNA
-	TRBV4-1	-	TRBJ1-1	CASSLVGRGRAEAFF	TGCGCCAGCAGCCTAGTAGGACGGGGTAGGGCTGAAGCTTTCTTT
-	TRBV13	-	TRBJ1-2	CASSLMLLSYGYTF	TGTGCCAGCAGCTTAATGCTGTTGAGCTATGGCTACACCTTC
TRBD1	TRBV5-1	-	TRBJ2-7	CASSPGQGFNEQYF	TGCGCCAGCAGCCCCGGACAGGGGTTCAACGAGCAGTACTTC
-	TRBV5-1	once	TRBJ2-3	CASSLGPQGGGHLTTDTQYF	TGCGCCAGCAGCTTGGGCCCACAGGGGGGGGGCCACTTAACAACAGATACGCAGTATTTT
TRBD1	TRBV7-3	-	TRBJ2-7	CASSIKLGDRGGFEQYF	TGTGCCAGCAGCATTAAGTTGGGGGACAGGGGAGGTTTCGAGCAGTACTTC
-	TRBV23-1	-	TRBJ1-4	CASSRARRGRWEKLFF	TGCGCCAGCAGTCGCGCTAGGCGGGGGCGCTGGGAAAAACTGTTTTTT
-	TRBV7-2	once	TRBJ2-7	CASSLMGVYEQYF	TGTGCCAGCAGCTTAATGGGGGTTTACGAGCAGTACTTC
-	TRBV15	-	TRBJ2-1	CATSRLRSYNEQFF	TGTGCCACCAGCAGGTTGCGCTCCTACAATGAGCAGTTCTTC
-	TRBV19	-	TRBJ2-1	CASIGWDNEQFF	TGTGCCAGTATTGGGTGGGACAATGAGCAGTTCTTC
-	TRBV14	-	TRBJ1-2	CASSQNAWLNYGYTF	TGTGCCAGCAGCCAAAATGCATGGCTGAACTATGGCTACACCTTC
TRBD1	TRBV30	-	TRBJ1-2	CAWCPFQGARLDYGYTF	TGTGCCTGGTGCCCTTTTCAGGGGGCGAGGTTGGACTATGGCTACACCTTC
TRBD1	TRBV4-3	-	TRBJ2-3	CASSLRGDRGPTDTQYF	TGCGCCAGCAGCCTCCGCGGGGACAGGGGCCCGACAGATACGCAGTATTTT
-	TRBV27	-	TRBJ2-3	CASSFSGGRTDTQYF	TGTGCCAGCAGTTTTTCTGGCGGCCGCACAGATACGCAGTATTTT
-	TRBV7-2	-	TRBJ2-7	CASSLMDSSYEQYF	TGTGCCAGCAGCCTAATGGACAGTTCCTACGAGCAGTACTTC
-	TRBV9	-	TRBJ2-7	CASSVALGSYEQYF	TGTGCCAGCAGCGTAGCTTTAGGAAGCTACGAGCAGTACTTC
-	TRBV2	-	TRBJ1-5	CASVREGNQPQHF	TGTGCCAGCGTCAGGGAGGGCAATCAGCCCCAGCATTTT
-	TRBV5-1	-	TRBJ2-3	CASSDLPDTQYF	TGCGCCAGTTCGGACCTTCCAGATACGCAGTATTTT
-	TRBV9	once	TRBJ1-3	CASSLTGVVGLGNTIYF	TGTGCCAGCAGCCTCACCGGCGTGGTGGGCCTTGGAAACACCATATATTTT
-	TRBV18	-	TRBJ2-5	CASSPEGYTFQETQYF	TGTGCCAGCTCACCGGAGGGATACACCTTCCAAGAGACCCAGTACTTC
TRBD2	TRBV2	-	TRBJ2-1	CASMGPGEGEQFF	TGTGCCAGCATGGGTCCGGGGGAGGGTGAGCAGTTCTTC
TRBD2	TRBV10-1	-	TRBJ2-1	CAGPGLAGHEQFF	TGCGCCGGACCGGGACTAGCGGGCCATGAGCAGTTCTTC
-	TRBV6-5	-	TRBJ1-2	CASSYRHGWGYTF	TGTGCCAGCAGTTACCGCCACGGATGGGGCTACACCTTC
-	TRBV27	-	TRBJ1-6	CASSLMDNSPLHF	TGTGCCAGCAGTTTAATGGATAATTCACCCCTCCACTTT
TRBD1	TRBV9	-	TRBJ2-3	CASSLRDRGWSDTQYF	TGTGCCAGCAGCCTACGGGACAGGGGGTGGTCAGATACGCAGTATTTT
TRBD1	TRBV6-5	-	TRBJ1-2	CASSYSGQGVYGYTF	TGTGCCAGCAGTTACTCGGGACAGGGGGTTTATGGCTACACCTTC
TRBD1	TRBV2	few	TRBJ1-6	CASSLYEGQGLSNSPLHF	TGTGCCAGCAGTCTCTACGAGGGACAGGGCCTTTCTAATTCACCCCTCCACTTT
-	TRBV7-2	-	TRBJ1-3	CASSLGPGVGNTIYF	TGTGCCAGCAGCTTAGGGCCCGGGGTTGGAAACACCATATATTTT
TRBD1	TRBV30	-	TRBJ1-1	CAWRQDRGLRNTEAFF	TGTGCCTGGAGACAGGACAGGGGGCTAAGGAACACTGAAGCTTTCTTT
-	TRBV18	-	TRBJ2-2	CASSPGTYTGELFF	TGTGCCAGCTCACCGGGGACTTACACCGGGGAGCTGTTTTTT
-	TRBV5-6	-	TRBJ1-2	CASSSMGDWGYGYTF	TGTGCCAGCAGCTCTATGGGGGATTGGGGCTATGGCTACACCTTC
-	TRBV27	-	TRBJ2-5	CASSLGETQYF	TGTGCCAGCAGTTTAGGGGAGACCCAGTACTTC
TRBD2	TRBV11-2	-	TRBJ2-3	CASSLGLAVSTDTQYF	TGTGCCAGCAGCTTGGGACTAGCGGTTAGCACAGATACGCAGTATTTT
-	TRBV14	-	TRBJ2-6	CASSLGTPSGANVLTF	TGTGCCAGCAGCCTCGGGACTCCTTCTGGGGCCAACGTCCTGACTTTC
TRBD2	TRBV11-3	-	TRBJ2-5	CASSLDAGVGETQYF	TGTGCCAGCAGCTTAGATGCGGGAGTAGGGGAGACCCAGTACTTC
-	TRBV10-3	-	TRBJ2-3	CAISEFGTDTQYF	TGTGCCATCAGTGAGTTTGGCACAGATACGCAGTATTTT
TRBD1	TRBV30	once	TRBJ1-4	CAWSQGVGEKLFF	TGTGCCTGGTCCCAGGGGGTCGGTGAAAAACTGTTTTTT
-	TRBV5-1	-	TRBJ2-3	CASSGGATSTDTQYF	TGCGCCAGCAGCGGCGGGGCCACTAGCACAGATACGCAGTATTTT
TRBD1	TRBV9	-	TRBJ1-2	CASSPSTGIRIGYTF	TGTGCCAGCAGCCCATCGACAGGGATCAGAATTGGCTACACCTTC
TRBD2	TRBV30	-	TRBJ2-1	CAWSVEGLAGGTYNEQFF	TGTGCCTGGAGTGTAGAGGGACTAGCGGGAGGAACCTACAATGAGCAGTTCTTC
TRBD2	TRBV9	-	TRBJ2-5	CASSVGPGLALRETQYF	TGTGCCAGCAGCGTGGGTCCGGGACTAGCGTTACGGGAGACCCAGTACTTC
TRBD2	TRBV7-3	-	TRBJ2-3	CASSFGGAADTQYF	TGTGCCAGCAGCTTCGGGGGGGCCGCAGATACGCAGTATTTT
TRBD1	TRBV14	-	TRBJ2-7	CASSLTGGTGTYEQYF	TGTGCCAGCAGCCTGACCGGAGGGACAGGGACCTACGAGCAGTACTTC
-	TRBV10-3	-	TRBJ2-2	CAISASLWSTGELFF	TGTGCCATCAGTGCCTCCCTTTGGAGCACCGGGGAGCTGTTTTTT
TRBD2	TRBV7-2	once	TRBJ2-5	CASSLLGGSGETQYF	TGTGCCAGCAGCTTATTGGGCGGGAGTGGGGAGACCCAGTACTTC
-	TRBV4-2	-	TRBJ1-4	CASSQIAEGPLFF	TGTGCCAGCAGCCAGATAGCGGAGGGGCCCCTGTTTTTT
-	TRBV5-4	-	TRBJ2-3	CASSTRQGTDTQYF	TGTGCCAGCAGCACCCGTCAGGGGACAGATACGCAGTATTTT
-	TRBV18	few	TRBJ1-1	CASSPQGMNTEAFF	TGTGCCAGCTCACCCCAGGGAATGAACACTGAAGCTTTCTTT
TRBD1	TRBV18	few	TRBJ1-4	CASSPSPGQAHEKLFF	TGTGCCAGCTCACCGTCCCCGGGACAGGCGCATGAAAAACTGTTTTTT
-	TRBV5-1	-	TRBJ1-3	CASSSLPSSGNTIYF	TGCGCCAGCAGCTCTTTACCGAGCTCTGGAAACACCATATATTTT
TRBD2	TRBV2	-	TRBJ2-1	CASSVVSGRLAGVGRPNEQFF	TGTGCCAGCAGTGTCGTGTCGGGTAGACTAGCGGGAGTTGGGCGTCCAAATGAGCAGTTCTTC
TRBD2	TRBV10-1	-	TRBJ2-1	CASSELTSGGADEQFF	TGCGCCAGCAGTGAGCTGACTAGCGGGGGGGCCGATGAGCAGTTCTTC
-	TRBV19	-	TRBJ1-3	CASLSAGNTIYF	TGTGCCTCGCTAAGCGCTGGAAACACCATATATTTT
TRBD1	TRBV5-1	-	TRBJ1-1	CASSLAPGQGNTEAFF	TGCGCCAGCAGCTTGGCCCCTGGACAGGGGAACACTGAAGCTTTCTTT
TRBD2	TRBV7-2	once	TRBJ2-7	CASSYKLAGGLFVYEQYF	TGTGCCAGCAGCTATAAACTAGCGGGAGGGCTATTCGTCTACGAGCAGTACTTC
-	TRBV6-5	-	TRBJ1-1	CASSSVIEAFF	TGTGCCAGCAGTTCCGTCATTGAAGCTTTCTTT
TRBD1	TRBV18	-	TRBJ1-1	CASSPGQLLAEAFF	TGTGCCAGCTCTCCGGGACAGTTACTCGCTGAAGCTTTCTTT
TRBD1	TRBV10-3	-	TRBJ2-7	CATRDRERLAYEQYF	TGTGCCACGAGGGACAGGGAGCGTTTGGCCTACGAGCAGTACTTC
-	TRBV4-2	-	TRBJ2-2	CASSQDKVSNTGELFF	TGTGCCAGCAGCCAAGATAAGGTCAGCAACACCGGGGAGCTGTTTTTT
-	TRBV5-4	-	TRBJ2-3	CASRPDLSSTDTQYF	TGTGCCAGCAGGCCTGACTTATCTAGCACAGATACGCAGTATTTT